The source of this T cell receptor beta chain is a study of memory CD4+ T cells and cytomegalovirus serostatus. Broader study findings: Suggested: most of the CMV-linked TCR signature lies in CD4+ memory cells.

Produced via immunoSEQ multiplex PCR; TCRdb's table is partial and in-frame only. Of nearly 60,000 clones detected, roughly 81% appear once; the ten largest clones hold more than 0.85%. By its share, this clone is medium-sized. Its antigen remains unknown. Single viable CD3+CD4+CD8-CD45RO+ cells were sorted as the memory CD4+ T cells. The CDR3 sequence is 14 residues long. Germline loops: CDR1 SGHTS, CDR2 YDEGEE. Deletions cut 0 bases from V and 1 base from J, with 4 bases between. This chain uses TRBV5-8 with TRBJ2-2; D is uncertain. This sequence was found in an adult in good health and CMV-seronegative. Sequenced: memory CD4+ T cells from blood. CDR3 region: CASSLAQNTGELFF. CDR3 coding DNA: TGTGCCAGCAGCTTGGCACAGAACACCGGGGAGCTGTTTTTT. The full variable domain, completed using reference TRBV5-8 and TRBJ2-2, is EAGVTQSPTHLIKTRGQQATLRCSPISGHTSVYWYQQALGLGLQFLLWYDEGEERNRGNFPPRFSGRQFPNYSSELNVNALELEDSALYLCASSLAQNTGELFFGEGSRLTVL.